A selection of T cell receptor beta chains follows, all from one sample in a study of OX40 agonist ivuxolimab in advanced cancers. The assay was immunoSEQ multiplex PCR, and TCRdb's table has in-frame clones only and misses some. The table includes approximately 70,000 clones, approximately 85% detected once. Sequences were derived from CD4+ or CD8+ T cells sorted from blood, sampled in a trial of the OX40 agonist ivuxolimab. The receptors shown here come from an adult with an advanced solid tumor such as melanoma, head and neck, liver or kidney cancer. CDR3s include the opening cysteine and the closing phenylalanine or tryptophan. D genes are given only for firm matches. Some rows mark clone size as missing; the rest say once, few, many or name a class of expanded clone.

v_call	clone_size	j_call	d_call	cdr3_aa	cdr3_nt
TRBV28	.	TRBJ2-1	TRBD2	CASSLAGGNNEQFF	TGTGCCAGCAGTTTAGCGGGAGGTAACAATGAGCAGTTCTTC
TRBV19	few	TRBJ2-5	.	CASRRTDRTETQYF	TGTGCCAGTAGAAGGACTGACCGTACGGAGACCCAGTACTTC
TRBV2	few	TRBJ1-5	.	CASSGVDSNQPQHF	TGTGCCAGCAGTGGAGTAGATAGCAATCAGCCCCAGCATTTT
TRBV5-1	few	TRBJ2-5	.	CASSLGSGRETQYF	TGCGCCAGCAGCTTGGGGTCAGGGAGAGAGACCCAGTACTTC
TRBV5-5	.	TRBJ1-1	.	CASSLAQGEAFF	TGTGCCAGCAGCTTGGCCCAGGGGGAAGCTTTCTTT
TRBV6-6	.	TRBJ2-7	.	CASSMEYF	TGTGCCAGCAGTATGGAGTACTTC
TRBV11-3	.	TRBJ2-2	TRBD2	CASSLSGVNTGELFF	TGTGCCAGCAGTCTAAGCGGGGTGAACACCGGGGAGCTGTTTTTT
TRBV28	.	TRBJ1-5	.	CASSPGRGATASISNQPQHF	TGTGCCAGCAGTCCGGGCCGTGGGGCTACCGCATCTATTAGCAATCAGCCCCAGCATTTT
TRBV5-1	few	TRBJ2-2	.	CASSSNTGELFF	TGCGCCAGCAGCTCCAACACCGGGGAGCTGTTTTTT
TRBV6-5	.	TRBJ2-1	.	CASTWGPSYNEQFF	TGTGCCAGTACGTGGGGGCCATCCTACAATGAGCAGTTCTTC
TRBV11-2	few	TRBJ2-7	TRBD1	CASSYPTGGGYEQYF	TGTGCCAGCAGCTATCCAACAGGGGGCGGTTACGAGCAGTACTTC
TRBV9	.	TRBJ1-1	.	CASSVGGANTEAFF	TGTGCCAGCAGCGTAGGCGGGGCGAACACTGAAGCTTTCTTT
TRBV7-3	.	TRBJ2-5	.	CASSLTRQETQYF	TGTGCCAGCAGCTTAACGCGTCAAGAGACCCAGTACTTC
TRBV19	once	TRBJ1-5	TRBD1	CASSRQGKSQPQHF	TGTGCCAGTAGTCGACAGGGGAAGAGTCAGCCCCAGCATTTT
TRBV28	.	TRBJ1-6	.	CASTTYSPLHF	TGTGCCAGCACCACATATTCACCCCTCCACTTT
TRBV12-5	many	TRBJ1-1	.	CASGLRGNTEAFF	TGTGCTAGTGGTTTACGTGGGAACACTGAAGCTTTCTTT
TRBV5-1	.	TRBJ1-2	TRBD1	CASSLSGTGKYGYTF	TGCGCCAGCAGCTTGTCCGGGACAGGGAAGTATGGCTACACCTTC
TRBV28	once	TRBJ2-6	.	CASSLSGSTPSGANVLTF	TGTGCCAGCAGTTTATCGGGTTCGACTCCCTCTGGGGCCAACGTCCTGACTTTC
TRBV5-1	few	TRBJ1-1	TRBD1	CASSPGDRGGRTEAFF	TGCGCCAGCAGCCCGGGGGACAGGGGTGGGCGCACTGAAGCTTTCTTT
TRBV2	.	TRBJ2-1	.	CASPYRQGSNEQFF	TGTGCCAGCCCCTACCGGCAGGGGAGCAATGAGCAGTTCTTC
TRBV11-2	.	TRBJ2-1	.	CASSLGAVQYNEQFF	TGTGCCAGCAGCTTAGGGGCAGTTCAGTACAATGAGCAGTTCTTC
TRBV30	.	TRBJ1-2	.	CAWSSGPRYGYTF	TGTGCCTGGAGTTCGGGCCCCCGGTATGGCTACACCTTC
TRBV30	.	TRBJ2-6	.	CAWSVGGSGANVLTF	TGTGCCTGGAGTGTAGGGGGCTCTGGGGCCAACGTCCTGACTTTC
TRBV5-8	.	TRBJ2-3	.	CASRYLRGAGTDTQYF	TGTGCCAGCAGGTACCTTAGGGGGGCCGGCACAGATACGCAGTATTTT
TRBV28	.	TRBJ1-5	.	CASSLWLRQALQPQHF	TGTGCCAGCAGTTTATGGCTCCGGCAGGCTCTTCAGCCCCAGCATTTT
TRBV6-5	.	TRBJ1-2	.	CASRTGYNYGYTF	TGTGCCAGCAGAACAGGATATAACTATGGCTACACCTTC
TRBV9	.	TRBJ2-1	.	CASSVLPAGGSYNEQFF	TGTGCCAGCAGCGTACTACCCGCCGGGGGTTCCTACAATGAGCAGTTCTTC
TRBV6-6	.	TRBJ2-7	TRBD2	CASSLSGRTSSYEQYF	TGTGCCAGCAGCCTGTCCGGGAGGACCAGCTCCTACGAGCAGTACTTC
TRBV7-9	.	TRBJ1-6	.	CASSSSGSSPLHF	TGTGCCAGCAGTTCAAGTGGAAGTTCACCCCTCCACTTT
TRBV28	.	TRBJ2-2	.	CASSTNTGELFF	TGTGCCAGCAGTACTAACACCGGGGAGCTGTTTTTT
TRBV20-1	.	TRBJ2-5	.	CSALAGGLNF	TGCAGTGCACTCGCAGGGGGGCTGAACTTC
TRBV6-6	.	TRBJ2-1	TRBD1	CASSPGTVNNEQFF	TGTGCCAGCAGTCCGGGGACAGTCAACAATGAGCAGTTCTTC
TRBV19	.	TRBJ1-2	.	CASSIARHISDGYTF	TGTGCCAGTAGTATCGCCCGGCATATTTCGGATGGCTACACCTTC
TRBV28	.	TRBJ1-1	TRBD1	CASSGAGTGNTEAFF	TGTGCCAGCAGTGGGGCCGGGACAGGGAACACTGAAGCTTTCTTT
TRBV19	few	TRBJ1-2	.	CASSFRGDYGYTF	TGTGCCAGTAGTTTCCGGGGGGACTATGGCTACACCTTC